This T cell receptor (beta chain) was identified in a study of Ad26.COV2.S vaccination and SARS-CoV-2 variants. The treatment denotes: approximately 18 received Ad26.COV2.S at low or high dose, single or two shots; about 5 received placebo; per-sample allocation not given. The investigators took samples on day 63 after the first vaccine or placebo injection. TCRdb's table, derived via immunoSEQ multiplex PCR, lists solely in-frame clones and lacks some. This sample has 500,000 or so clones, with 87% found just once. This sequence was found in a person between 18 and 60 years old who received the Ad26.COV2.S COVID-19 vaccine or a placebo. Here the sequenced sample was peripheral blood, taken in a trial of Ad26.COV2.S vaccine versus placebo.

The CDR3 reads CASSIFPPGFDGTEAFF. The CDR3 DNA reads as TGTGCCAGTAGTATATTCCCCCCGGGGTTCGATGGGACTGAAGCTTTCTTT. The chain uses TRBV19 and TRBJ1-1; no definite D call. V gave up 2 bases and J gave up 5 bases, with 21 bases separating them. The CDR3 is 17 amino acids. Germline CDR1 is LNHDA and CDR2 is SQIVND (reference sequence).